This passage covers 22 T cell receptor beta chains from one sample sequenced in a study of beta chain features in type 1 diabetes. Study-wide points: Among all four CD4+ subsets, Type 1 diabetes patients had TCRB CDR3s that were moderately but significantly shorter.

The sequenced template was cDNA made from the entire isolated RNA. Data came from immunoSEQ multiplex PCR; TCRdb stores just in-frame clones and leaves some out. The table lists over 120,000 clones, about 13% of them singletons. Antigens for these TCRs are unknown. The sequenced material came from central memory CD4+ T cells from blood. Every receptor here comes from a man aged 18 to 29 with type 1 diabetes.

This clone was observed at least ten times. This sequence joins TRBV10-3 and TRBJ2-1, with 8 bases lining up with TRBD2. Germline CDR1 and CDR2: ENHRY and SYGVKD. V was clipped by 8 bases and J by 15 bases; unmatched bases: 15. This CDR3 comprises 13 residues. This CDR3 is CAISAGGPDAGFF. Here the CDR3 DNA reads TGTGCCATCTCCGCGGGGGGCCCCGACGCAGGGTTCTTC.

This chain uses TRBV6-5 with TRBJ1-6; 7 bases are a match to TRBD1. Germline CDR1 and CDR2: MNHEY and SVGAGI. The CDR3 runs 16 residues. Trimming removed 2 bases from V and 7 bases from J; junction bases left unmatched: 8. CDR3 in amino acids: CASSYDSSGGNSPLHF. The DNA of the CDR3 is TGTGCCAGCAGTTACGACTCCTCAGGGGGGAATTCACCCCTCCACTTT.

This clone appeared many times. V and J are TRBV9 and TRBJ2-1; D gene unclear. Trimming removed 0 bases at V and 0 bases at J, with 4 bases between. This CDR3 comprises 14 residues. Germline CDR1 SGDLS, CDR2 YYNGEE. The CDR3 reads CASSVDSSYNEQFF. CDR3 nucleotide sequence: TGTGCCAGCAGCGTAGATAGCTCCTACAATGAGCAGTTCTTC.

The chain links TRBV9 to TRBJ2-3, with 12 positions matching TRBD2. CDR1 and CDR2 from the germline V gene are SGDLS and YYNGEE. The length of the CDR3 is 16 residues. Trimming cost V 3 bases and J 4 bases; bases outside gene matches: 6. CDR3 in DNA: TGTGCCAGCAGCGCCCTAGCGGGGGGGCTAGCAGATACGCAGTATTTT. This codes for CASSALAGGLADTQYF.

The gene calls are TRBV27 and TRBJ1-1; 7 positions match TRBD1. Trimming at V came to 4 bases and at J to 2 bases, leaving 4 bases not matched to a gene. Germline V lookup: CDR1 MNHEY, CDR2 SMNVEV (reference sequence). The CDR3 is 14 residues long. CDR3: CASSSGQKNTEAFF. The CDR3 nucleotides read TGTGCCAGCAGTTCGGGACAGAAAAACACTGAAGCTTTCTTT.

The CDR3 is CASSLADLGEQYF. The CDR3, as DNA: TGTGCCAGCAGCTTAGCGGATCTTGGAGAGCAGTACTTC. The rearrangement joins TRBV7-6 to TRBJ2-7; no reliable D call. The CDR3 spans 13 residues. Between the trimmed V and J ends, which lost 0 bases and 7 bases, there was a span of 10 bases. Germline CDR1 reads SGHVS; CDR2 reads FNYEAQ.

This clone occurred a few times. The CDR3 is CASSWDRGNTGELFF. CDR3 nucleotides: TGTGCCAGCAGCTGGGACAGGGGGAACACCGGGGAGCTGTTTTTT. V and J are TRBV5-4 and TRBJ2-2; 10 bases are a match to TRBD1. Germline V lookup: CDR1 SGHNT, CDR2 YYREEE (reference sequence). CDR3 size: 15 residues. After removal of 3 bases from V and 1 base from J, the junction contained 0 bases not matched to a gene.

The J gene is TRBJ2-2, the V gene TRBV10-3, with a possible D match to TRBD2 (5 bases). V was shortened by 6 bases and J by 7 bases, with 18 bases between the two germline ends. The length of the CDR3 is 15 residues. CDR1 and CDR2 (germline): ENHRY, SYGVKD. The CDR3 region has the DNA TGTGCCATCAGCGCCAGAGGCCCTCGGGACGGGGAGCTGTTTTTT. Translating gives CAISARGPRDGELFF.

This sequence joins TRBV5-1 and TRBJ1-2; 7 bases are shared with TRBD1. The ends lost 2 bases at V and 6 bases at J; junction bases unmatched: 7. Germline V CDR1 and CDR2: SGHRS, YFSETQ. The CDR3 loop spans 14 amino acids. The CDR3 sequence is CASSFEQGVNGYTF. In nucleotides, the CDR3 is TGCGCCAGCAGCTTCGAGCAGGGGGTTAATGGCTACACCTTC.

This clone was counted only a few times. The chain joins TRBV6-1 to TRBJ1-6, with D tentatively TRBD1 (6 bases). CDR1 and CDR2 from the germline V gene are MNHNS and SASEGT. V shed 0 bases and J shed 8 bases, with 11 bases lying between them. The CDR3 totals 15 residues. The CDR3 reads CASSEAGGGYSPLHF. CDR3 DNA sequence: TGTGCCAGCAGTGAAGCCGGAGGGGGATATTCACCCCTCCACTTT.

This chain connects TRBV28 to TRBJ2-7, with D unclear. The length of the CDR3 is 14 residues. V lost 4 bases, J lost 4 bases, and 14 bases lay in between. Germline V gene sequence: CDR1 MDHEN, CDR2 SYDVKM. Here the CDR3 reads CASSSQPSLYEQYF. The CDR3 coding sequence is TGTGCCAGCAGTTCCCAACCTTCCCTTTACGAGCAGTACTTC. Based on the CDR3 plus reference TRBV28 and TRBJ2-7, the full variable domain is DVKVTQSSRYLVKRTGEKVFLECVQDMDHENMFWYRQDPGLGLRLIYFSYDVKMKEKGDIPEGYSVSREKKERFSLILESASTNQTSMYLCASSSQPSLYEQYFGPGTRLTVT.

In this sample, this clone turned up a few times. The chain combines TRBV15 with TRBJ2-5; the match to TRBD1 covers 9 bases. The junction had 9 bases not matched to a gene; V was cut back by 3 bases and J by 4 bases. Germline V CDR1 and CDR2: LNHNV, YYDKDF (reference sequence). The CDR3 is made up of 16 amino acids. The CDR3 loop is CATSRDRGTGLETQYF. The CDR3 nucleotides read TGTGCCACCAGCAGGGACCGAGGGACAGGGCTAGAGACCCAGTACTTC.

Turning to this clone: A read error may produce the germline difference seen at one junction end. The J gene is TRBJ2-3, the V gene TRBV4-1; weak D call: TRBD1 (5 bases). Germline CDR1 and CDR2: MGHRA and YSYEKL. This CDR3 region has 16 residues. CDR3 in amino acids: CASSQGEDTSTDTQYF. In nucleotides, the CDR3 is TGTGCCAGCAGCCAGGGTGAGGACACTAGCACAGATACGCAGTATTTT.

This clone was seen more than once but under ten times. This sequence joins TRBV6-6 and TRBJ1-1; unclear D gene. Per the germline V gene, CDR1 is MNHNY and CDR2 is SVGAGI (reference sequence). The V end lost 2 bases, the J end lost 2 bases, and 12 bases lay between the germline ends. This CDR3 has 15 amino acids. CDR3 sequence reads: CASSYRRVINTEAFF. CDR3 in DNA: TGTGCCAGCAGTTACCGGCGGGTTATAAACACTGAAGCTTTCTTT.

This chain links TRBV7-3 with TRBJ2-2; D not certain. The CDR3 runs 13 residues. V shed 2 bases and J shed 5 bases, with 6 bases lying between them. Germline CDR1 is SGHTA and CDR2 is FQGTGA. In DNA form, the CDR3 reads TGTGCCAGCAGCTTAGCACCGACCGGGGAGCTGTTTTTT. It specifies CASSLAPTGELFF.

This clone was seen a few times. In DNA, the CDR3 is TGTGCCAGCAGTGAAGGGACAGGGGGTAGGAATGAGCAGTTCTTC. This codes for CASSEGTGGRNEQFF. The chain is built from TRBV2 and TRBJ2-1; 10 nucleotides match TRBD1. CDR1 SNHLY and CDR2 FYNNEI come from the germline V gene. V was clipped by 1 base and J by 7 bases; unmatched bases: 4. CDR3 length: 15 amino acids.

This clone was observed a single time. The chain is built from TRBV7-9 and TRBJ2-3, with D possibly being TRBD2 (5 bases). The V end lost 6 bases, the J end lost 0 bases, and 16 bases lay between the germline ends. This CDR3 has 16 amino acids. Germline CDR1 reads SEHNR; CDR2 reads FQNEAQ (reference sequence). The CDR3 loop is CASSPGNGSSTDTQYF. The CDR3 DNA reads as TGTGCCAGCAGTCCCGGGAACGGTTCTAGCACAGATACGCAGTATTTT.

The CDR3 reads CASKTGTGRMFF. CDR3 DNA sequence: TGCGCCAGCAAAACCGGGACAGGGAGAATGTTCTTC. This chain uses TRBV5-1 with TRBJ2-1; 9 nucleotides agree with TRBD1. The V gene end was trimmed by 6 bases and the J gene end by 15 bases; junction bases not matched to a gene: 10. Germline CDR1 SGHRS, CDR2 YFSETQ. The CDR3 covers 12 residues.

This clone was counted between two and nine times. The V call is TRBV6-5, the J call TRBJ2-4, with 7 bases that match TRBD1. With 8 bases clipped from V and 5 bases from J, the junction kept 9 bases outside the gene matches. Germline V gene data show CDR1 as MNHEY and CDR2 as SVGAGI. CDR3 size: 14 residues. CDR3 sequence reads: CASGIRGRQNIQYF. The CDR3 DNA is TGTGCCAGCGGAATTAGGGGGCGCCAAAACATTCAGTACTTC.

The chain links TRBV4-1 to TRBJ1-5; D is unresolved. The germline gives CDR1 MGHRA, CDR2 YSYEKL. The V end lost 0 bases, the J end lost 3 bases, and 6 bases lay between the germline ends. CDR3 length: 14 residues. This chain's CDR3 is CASSQDSNNQPQHF. The CDR3 nucleotides are TGCGCCAGCAGCCAAGACAGCAACAATCAGCCCCAGCATTTT.

This chain connects TRBV5-1 to TRBJ1-5; the D gene is possibly TRBD1 (6 bases). V lost 5 bases, J lost 0 bases, and 12 bases lay in between. The CDR3 loop spans 15 amino acids. In germline, CDR1 is SGHRS, CDR2 YFSETQ. CDR3 residues: CASSEGDNSNQPQHF. The CDR3 region has the DNA TGCGCCAGCAGTGAAGGGGACAATAGCAATCAGCCCCAGCATTTT.

The chain carries TRBV4-1 and TRBJ2-2; D is possibly TRBD1 (6 bases). Trimming left V 3 bases short and J 1 base short, with 12 bases between. The CDR3 totals 16 residues. CDR1 is MGHRA and CDR2 is YSYEKL in the germline V gene. The CDR3 bases are TGCGCCAGCAGCCACAATAGGGGGAAGAACACCGGGGAGCTGTTTTTT. This sequence encodes CASSHNRGKNTGELFF.